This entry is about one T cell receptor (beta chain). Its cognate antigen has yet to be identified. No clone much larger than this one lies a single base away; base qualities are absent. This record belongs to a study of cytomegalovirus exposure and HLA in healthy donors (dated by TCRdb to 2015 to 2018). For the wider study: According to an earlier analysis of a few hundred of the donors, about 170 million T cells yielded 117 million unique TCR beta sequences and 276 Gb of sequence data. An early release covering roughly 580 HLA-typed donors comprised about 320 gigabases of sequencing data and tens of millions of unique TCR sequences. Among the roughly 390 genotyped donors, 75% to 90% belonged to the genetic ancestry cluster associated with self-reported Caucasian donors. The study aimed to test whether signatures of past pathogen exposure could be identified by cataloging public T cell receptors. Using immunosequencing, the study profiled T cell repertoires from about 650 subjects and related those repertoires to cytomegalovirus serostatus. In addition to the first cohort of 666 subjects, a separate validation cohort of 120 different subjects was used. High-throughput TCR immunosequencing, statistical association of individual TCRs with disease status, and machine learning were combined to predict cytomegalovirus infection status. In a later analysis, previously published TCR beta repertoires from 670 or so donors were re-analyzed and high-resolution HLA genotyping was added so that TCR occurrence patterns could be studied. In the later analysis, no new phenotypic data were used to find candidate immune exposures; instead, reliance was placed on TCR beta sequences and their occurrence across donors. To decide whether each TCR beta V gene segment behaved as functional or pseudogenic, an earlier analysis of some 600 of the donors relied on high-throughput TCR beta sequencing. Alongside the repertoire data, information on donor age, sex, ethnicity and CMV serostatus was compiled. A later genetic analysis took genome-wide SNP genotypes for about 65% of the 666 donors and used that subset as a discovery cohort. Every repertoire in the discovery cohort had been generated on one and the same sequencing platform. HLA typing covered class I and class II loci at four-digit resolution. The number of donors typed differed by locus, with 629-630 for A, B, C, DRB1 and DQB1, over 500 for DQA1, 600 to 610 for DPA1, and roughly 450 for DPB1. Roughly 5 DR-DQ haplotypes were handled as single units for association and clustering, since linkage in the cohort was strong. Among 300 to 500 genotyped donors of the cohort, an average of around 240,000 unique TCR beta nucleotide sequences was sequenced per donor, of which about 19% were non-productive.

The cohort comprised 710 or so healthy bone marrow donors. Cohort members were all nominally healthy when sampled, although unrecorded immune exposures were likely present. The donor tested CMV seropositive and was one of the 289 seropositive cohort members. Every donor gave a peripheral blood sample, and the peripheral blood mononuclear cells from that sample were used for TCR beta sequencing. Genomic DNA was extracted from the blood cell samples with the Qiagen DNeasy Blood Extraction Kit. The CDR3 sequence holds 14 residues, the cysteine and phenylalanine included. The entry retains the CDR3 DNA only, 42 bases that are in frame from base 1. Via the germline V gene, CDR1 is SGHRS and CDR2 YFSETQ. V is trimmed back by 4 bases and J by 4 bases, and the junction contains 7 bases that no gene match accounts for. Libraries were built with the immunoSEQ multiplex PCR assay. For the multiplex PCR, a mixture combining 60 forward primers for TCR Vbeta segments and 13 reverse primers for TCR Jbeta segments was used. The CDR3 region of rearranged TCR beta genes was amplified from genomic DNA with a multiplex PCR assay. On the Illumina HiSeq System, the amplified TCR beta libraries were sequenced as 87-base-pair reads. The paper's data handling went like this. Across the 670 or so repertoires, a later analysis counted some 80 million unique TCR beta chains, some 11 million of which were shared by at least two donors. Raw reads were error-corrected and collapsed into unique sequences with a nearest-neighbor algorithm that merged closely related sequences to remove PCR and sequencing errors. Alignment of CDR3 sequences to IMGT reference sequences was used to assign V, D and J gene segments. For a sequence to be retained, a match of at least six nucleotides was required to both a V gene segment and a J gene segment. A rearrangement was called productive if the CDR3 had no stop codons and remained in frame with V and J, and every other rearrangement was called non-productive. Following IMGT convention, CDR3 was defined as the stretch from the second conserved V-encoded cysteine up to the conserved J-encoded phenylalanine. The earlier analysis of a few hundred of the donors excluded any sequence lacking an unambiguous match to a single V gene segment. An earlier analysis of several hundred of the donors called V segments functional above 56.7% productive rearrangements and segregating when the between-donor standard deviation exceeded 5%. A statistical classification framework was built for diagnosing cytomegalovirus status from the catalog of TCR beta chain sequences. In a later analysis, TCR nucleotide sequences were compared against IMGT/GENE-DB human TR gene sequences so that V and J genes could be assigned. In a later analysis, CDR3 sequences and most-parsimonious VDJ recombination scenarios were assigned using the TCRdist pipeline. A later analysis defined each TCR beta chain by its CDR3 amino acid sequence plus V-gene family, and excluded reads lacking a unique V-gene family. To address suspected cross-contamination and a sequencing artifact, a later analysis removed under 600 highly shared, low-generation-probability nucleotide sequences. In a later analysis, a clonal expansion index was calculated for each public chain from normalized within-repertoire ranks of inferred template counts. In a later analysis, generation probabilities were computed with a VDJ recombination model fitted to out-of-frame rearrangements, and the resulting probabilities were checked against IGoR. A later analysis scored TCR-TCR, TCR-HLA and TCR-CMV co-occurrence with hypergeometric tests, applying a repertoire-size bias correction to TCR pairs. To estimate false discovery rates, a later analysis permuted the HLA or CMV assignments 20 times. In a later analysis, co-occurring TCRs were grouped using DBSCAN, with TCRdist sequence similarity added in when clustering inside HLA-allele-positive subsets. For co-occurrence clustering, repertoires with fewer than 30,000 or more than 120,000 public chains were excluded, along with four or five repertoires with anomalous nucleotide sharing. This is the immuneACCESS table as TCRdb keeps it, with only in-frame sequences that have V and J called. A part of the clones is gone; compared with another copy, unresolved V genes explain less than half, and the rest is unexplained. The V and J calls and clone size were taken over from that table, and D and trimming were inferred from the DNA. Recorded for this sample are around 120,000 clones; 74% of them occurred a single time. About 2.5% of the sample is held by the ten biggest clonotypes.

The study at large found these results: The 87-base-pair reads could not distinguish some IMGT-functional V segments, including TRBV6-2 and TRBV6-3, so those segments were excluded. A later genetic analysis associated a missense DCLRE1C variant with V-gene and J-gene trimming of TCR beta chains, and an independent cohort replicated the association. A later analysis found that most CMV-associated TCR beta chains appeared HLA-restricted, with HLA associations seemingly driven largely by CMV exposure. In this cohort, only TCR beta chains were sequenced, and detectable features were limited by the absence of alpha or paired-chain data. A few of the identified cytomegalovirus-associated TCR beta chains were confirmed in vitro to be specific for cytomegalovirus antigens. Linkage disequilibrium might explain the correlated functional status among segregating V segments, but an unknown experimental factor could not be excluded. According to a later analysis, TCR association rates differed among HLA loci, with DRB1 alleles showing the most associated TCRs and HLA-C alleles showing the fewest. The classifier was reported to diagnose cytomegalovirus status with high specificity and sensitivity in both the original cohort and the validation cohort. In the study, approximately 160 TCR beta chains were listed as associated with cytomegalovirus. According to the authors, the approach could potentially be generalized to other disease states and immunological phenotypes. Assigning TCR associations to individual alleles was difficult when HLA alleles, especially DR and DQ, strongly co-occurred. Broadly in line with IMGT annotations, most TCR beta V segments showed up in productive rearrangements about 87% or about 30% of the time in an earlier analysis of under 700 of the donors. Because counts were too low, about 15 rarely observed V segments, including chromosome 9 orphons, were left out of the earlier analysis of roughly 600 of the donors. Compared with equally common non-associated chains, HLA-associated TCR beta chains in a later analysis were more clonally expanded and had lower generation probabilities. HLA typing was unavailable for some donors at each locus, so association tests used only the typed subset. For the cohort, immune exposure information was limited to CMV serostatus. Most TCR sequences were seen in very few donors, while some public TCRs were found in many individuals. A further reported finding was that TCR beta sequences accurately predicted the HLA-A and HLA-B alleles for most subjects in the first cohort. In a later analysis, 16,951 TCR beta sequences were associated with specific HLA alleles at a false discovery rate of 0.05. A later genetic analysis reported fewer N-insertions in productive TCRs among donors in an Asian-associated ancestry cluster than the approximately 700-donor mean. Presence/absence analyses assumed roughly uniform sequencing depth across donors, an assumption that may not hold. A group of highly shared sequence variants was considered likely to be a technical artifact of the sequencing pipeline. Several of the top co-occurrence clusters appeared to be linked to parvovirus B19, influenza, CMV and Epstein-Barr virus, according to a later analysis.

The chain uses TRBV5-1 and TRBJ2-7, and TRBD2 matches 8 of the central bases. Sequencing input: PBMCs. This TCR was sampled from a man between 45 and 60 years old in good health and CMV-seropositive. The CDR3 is CASSTTSGKYEQYF. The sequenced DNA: TGCGCCAGCAGCACCACTAGCGGCAAATACGAGCAGTACTTC.